This T cell receptor beta chain was identified in a study of T-cell memory formation after mild COVID-19. Study-level findings and limits: From day 15 to 85, contracting clones were balanced between CD4 and CD8, whereas later expanders leaned toward CD4+. CD8+ contracting clones occupied EMRA, while CD4+ ones occupied mainly CM and EM.

This clonotype was found a few times. The antigen is not known. cDNA libraries for TCR alpha and TCR beta, carrying sample barcodes and UMIs, came from 5'RACE with constant-segment primers. TCRdb independently ran MiXCR on the 5' RACE reads; one entry per CDR3 protein. This table has around 300,000 distinct CDR3 sequences, about 13% appearing once. The CDR3 consists of 13 residues. Germline CDR1 reads SGHTA; CDR2 reads FQGNSA. The V end was cut by 4 bases, the J end by 5 bases, with 9 bases between. Sequencing was done on a sample of PBMCs or a T cell subset sorted from them (not recorded which). V is TRBV7-2 and J is TRBJ1-5; D not certain. This receptor was obtained from a man aged 18 to 35 who had mild COVID-19 (a few samples of this study predate the infection). Cell type and time point are not known. CDR3 loop: CASSSELYQPQHF. CDR3 nucleotides: TGTGCCAGCAGCTCGGAGTTATATCAGCCCCAGCATTTT.